This T cell receptor beta chain was retrieved from a study of OX40 agonist ivuxolimab in advanced cancers. Study in general: Ivuxolimab is an agonistic anti-OX40 (CD134) antibody, and patients were treated with it. A diagnosis of hepatocellular carcinoma, melanoma, renal cell or head and neck cancer was present in dose-escalation patients. The study's findings and limits: Relative to CD4+, CD8+ T cells held more expanded clones on average. Some nonresponders additionally presented with little normalized T-cell clonal expansion.

V was trimmed by 6 bases and J by 6 bases, leaving 8 bases between them. Germline lookup yields CDR1 SQVTM and CDR2 ANQGSEA. The CDR3 is made up of 10 amino acids. About this clone itself: Its antigen is currently unknown.

The table came from immunoSEQ multiplex PCR; TCRdb's copy has only in-frame clones and leaves some out. Of tens of thousands of clones listed, 70% to 90% are singletons. This specimen consisted of CD4+ or CD8+ T cells sorted from blood, obtained in a trial of the OX40 agonist ivuxolimab. This TCR came from an adult with an advanced solid tumor such as melanoma, head and neck, liver or kidney cancer. This chain uses TRBV29-1 with TRBJ1-2; D remains ambiguous. DNA for the CDR3: TGCAGCGTCCGAAGTGATGGCTACACCTTC. This translates into CSVRSDGYTF.